One and the same sample provided the 14 T cell receptor beta chains below, sequenced in a study of CD8 T cells in ankylosing spondylitis. Findings and limits, study-wide: What appeared characteristic of ankylosing spondylitis blood was a TCR beta motif of 7 or 8 highly homologous variants.

TCRdb independently ran MiXCR on the 5' RACE reads; one entry per CDR3 protein. The sample lists roughly 670,000 distinct CDR3 sequences, roughly 19% occurring once. Antigens of these TCRs are unknown. The sample was blood, either unsorted or a sorted T cell fraction (not recorded which). Receptor source: a male donor with ankylosing spondylitis.

This clonotype showed up just a few times. The rearrangement uses TRBV20-1 and TRBJ2-7, with a weak D call TRBD1 (6 bases). The length of the CDR3 is 12 residues. The germline CDR1 and CDR2 sequences are DFQATT and SNEGSKA (reference sequence). V lost 0 bases to trimming and J lost 6 bases, with 9 bases between them. The CDR3 protein is CSAREQGSEQYF. DNA for the CDR3: TGCAGTGCTAGAGAACAGGGATCCGAGCAGTACTTC.

The rearrangement uses TRBV12-3 or TRBV12-4 and TRBJ1-4; D perhaps matches TRBD1 (5 bases). The ends were cut back, 2 bases at V and 5 bases at J, with 9 bases in the middle. This CDR3 is built from 14 residues. CDR3 amino acids: CASSLWGENEKLFF. The CDR3 bases are TGTGCCAGCAGTTTATGGGGGGAGAATGAAAAACTGTTTTTT.

This clonotype has at least ten counts. The chain employs TRBV4-2 and TRBJ1-4; 9 positions agree with TRBD1. The CDR3 length is 13 residues. Germline CDR1 is LGHNA and CDR2 is YNFKEQ. With 1 base clipped from V and 10 bases from J, the junction kept 1 base outside the gene matches. The CDR3 region is CASSQGDRAKLFF. The DNA for the CDR3 is TGTGCCAGCAGCCAAGGGGACAGGGCAAAACTGTTTTTT.

The chain recombines TRBV3-1 with TRBJ2-1; D possibly corresponds to TRBD2 (6 bases). The CDR3 sequence is 14 residues long. Germline V CDR1 and CDR2: LGHDT, YNNKEL (reference sequence). Between the trimmed V and J ends, which lost 8 bases and 5 bases, there was a span of 16 bases. DNA for the CDR3: TGTGCCAGCTCTCCCCGGGGGAGTAACAATGAGCAGTTCTTC. Translated, it gives CASSPRGSNNEQFF.

This clonotype was recorded a few times. The gene calls are TRBV18 and TRBJ1-1, with unresolved D. Germline CDR1 KGHSH, CDR2 LQKENI. This CDR3 has 15 residues. With 5 bases removed from V and 0 bases from J, the gap between germline ends came to 13 bases. The CDR3 DNA reads TGTGCCAGCTCAAAGCGAGAAGGGATGAACACTGAAGCTTTCTTT. Amino acid sequence: CASSKREGMNTEAFF.

This chain links TRBV2 with TRBJ2-3; 15 positions match TRBD2. The J segment lost 7 bases and the V segment lost 6 bases, leaving 2 bases of the junction unmatched. This CDR3 has 14 residues. Germline CDR1 reads SNHLY; CDR2 reads FYNNEI. The CDR3 spells CASRGTSGGHTQYF. CDR3 sequence (DNA): TGTGCCAGCAGAGGGACTAGCGGGGGGCATACGCAGTATTTT.

This clonotype was picked up one time. The rearrangement joins TRBV5-1 to TRBJ1-2; perhaps TRBD1 as D (6 bases). The CDR3 spans 15 residues. With 1 base removed from V and 3 bases from J, the gap between germline ends came to 13 bases. Germline CDR1 and CDR2: SGHRS and YFSETQ. CDR3 amino acids: CASSLNPGADYGYTF. DNA of the CDR3: TGCGCCAGCAGCTTGAACCCGGGGGCGGACTATGGCTACACCTTC.

This clonotype was found a few times. The J gene is TRBJ2-7, the V gene TRBV11-1; 10 nucleotides agree with TRBD1. V lost 3 bases and J lost 7; bases outside the gene matches: 6. Per germline, CDR1 SGHAT and CDR2 FQDESV (reference sequence). The CDR3 runs to 14 residues. DNA of the CDR3: TGTGCCAGCAGCTTGACAGGGGGCGCGGTAGAGCAGTACTTC. Its translation is CASSLTGGAVEQYF.

This clonotype was seen a handful of times. The V call is TRBV6-5, the J call TRBJ1-3; 9 bases map to TRBD1. Germline V lookup: CDR1 MNHEY, CDR2 SVGAGI. The J segment lost 4 bases and the V segment lost 2 bases, leaving 3 bases of the junction unmatched. CDR3 length: 15 amino acids. This CDR3 is CASSYTGGAGNTIYF. CDR3 DNA sequence: TGTGCCAGCAGTTACACAGGGGGCGCCGGAAACACCATATATTTT.

This clonotype was counted between two and nine times. This chain links TRBV20-1 with TRBJ2-2, with TRBD2 matching 10 bases. The CDR3 is 16 amino acids. With 1 base clipped from V and 6 bases from J, the junction kept 8 bases outside the gene matches. The V gene's germline CDR1 is DFQATT and CDR2 SNEGSKA (reference sequence). The CDR3 region is CSARASGRAFAGELFF. In DNA, the CDR3 is TGCAGTGCTAGAGCGAGCGGGAGGGCCTTCGCCGGGGAGCTGTTTTTT.

The V call is TRBV12-3 or TRBV12-4, the J call TRBJ2-3, with D perhaps TRBD2 (5 bases). Trimming shortened V by 0 bases and J by 0 bases, and 16 bases separated the two germline ends. The CDR3 spans 18 residues. The CDR3 protein is CASSLAYRGNSSTDTQYF. CDR3 coding DNA: TGTGCCAGCAGTTTAGCGTACAGAGGGAATAGTAGCACAGATACGCAGTATTTT.

The J gene is TRBJ1-1, the V gene TRBV5-1; D is possibly TRBD1 (5 bases). Deletions cut 5 bases from V and 4 bases from J, with 12 bases between. Per germline, CDR1 SGHRS and CDR2 YFSETQ. The CDR3 loop spans 13 amino acids. This CDR3 is CASRVLGGTEAFF. The CDR3 DNA is TGCGCCAGCAGGGTCCTGGGGGGCACTGAAGCTTTCTTT. Filled out from reference TRBV5-1 and TRBJ1-1, the complete variable domain reads KAGVTQTPRYLIKTRGQQVTLSCSPISGHRSVSWYQQTPGQGLQFLFEYFSETQRNKGNFPGRFSGRQFSNSRSEMNVSTLELGDSALYLCASRVLGGTEAFFGQGTRLTVV.

The V gene is TRBV11-3, the J gene TRBJ2-1; D might be TRBD1 (6 bases). The germline V gene encodes CDR1 SGHNT and CDR2 YENEEA. The CDR3 contains 16 residues. V dropped 1 base and J dropped 2 bases, with 12 bases sitting between them. The CDR3 region is CASSLGLTGPYNEQFF. In DNA form, the CDR3 reads TGTGCCAGCAGCTTAGGACTGACAGGACCCTACAATGAGCAGTTCTTC. Full variable domain (missing parts from reference TRBV11-3 and TRBJ2-1): EAGVVQSPRYKIIEKKQPVAFWCNPISGHNTLYWYLQNLGQGPELLIRYENEEAVDDSQLPKDRFSAERLKGVDSTLKIQPAELGDSAVYLCASSLGLTGPYNEQFFGPGTRLTVL.

This chain links TRBV7-2 with TRBJ1-1; tentatively, D is TRBD1 (6 bases). The germline V gene has CDR1 SGHTA and CDR2 FQGNSA. This CDR3 has 14 amino acids. V gave up 8 bases and J gave up 0 bases, with 13 bases separating them. The CDR3 nucleotides are TGTGCCAGCGGGGAACAGGGTGTGAACACTGAAGCTTTCTTT. Protein sequence: CASGEQGVNTEAFF.